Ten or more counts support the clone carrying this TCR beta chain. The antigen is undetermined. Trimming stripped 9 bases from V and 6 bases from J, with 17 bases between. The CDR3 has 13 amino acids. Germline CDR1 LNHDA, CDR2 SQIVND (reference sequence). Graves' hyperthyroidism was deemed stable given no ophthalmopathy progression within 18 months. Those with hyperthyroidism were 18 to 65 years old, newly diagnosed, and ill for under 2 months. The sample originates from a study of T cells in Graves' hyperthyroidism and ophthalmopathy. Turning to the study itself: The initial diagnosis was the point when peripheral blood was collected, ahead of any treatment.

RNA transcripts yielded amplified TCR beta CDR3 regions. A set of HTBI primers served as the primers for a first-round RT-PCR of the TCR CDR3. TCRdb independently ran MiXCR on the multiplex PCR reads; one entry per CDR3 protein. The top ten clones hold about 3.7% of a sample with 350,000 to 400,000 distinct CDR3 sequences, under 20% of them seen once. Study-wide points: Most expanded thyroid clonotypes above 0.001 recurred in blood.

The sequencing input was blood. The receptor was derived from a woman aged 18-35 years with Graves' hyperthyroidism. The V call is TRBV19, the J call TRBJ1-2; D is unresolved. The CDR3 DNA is TGTGCCAGCAGCACATCAGGCTCCGATGGCTACACCTTC. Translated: CASSTSGSDGYTF.